This T cell receptor (beta chain) originates from a study of a mutant IDH1 vaccine in newly diagnosed glioma. Study details: Patients arrived already treated with radiotherapy, temozolomide, or both, most having had both.

Time point: week 23, last vaccination. Every single dose of the vaccine, 300 ug of mutant IDH1 20-mer peptide, came with topical imiquimod. Each astrocytoma in the donors was new, WHO grade 3 or 4, IDH1-mutant and ATRX-lost. Sequencing used immunoSEQ multiplex PCR; TCRdb keeps in-frame clones, though not all of them. The data contain 41,000 or so clones, about 78% of them seen just once; the ten biggest clones take up 6.3%. Details on this clone: Its specificity is not known.

Germline V gives CDR1 MNHEY, CDR2 SVGAGI. V lost 0 bases to trimming and J lost 9 bases, with 15 bases between them. This CDR3 has 15 residues. The material sequenced was PBMCs, taken from a glioma patient whose treatment included an IDH1 peptide vaccine. The receptor's source is a woman in her thirties or forties with glioma. Some clones in this sample may be carry-over from other donors' samples. This chain uses TRBV6-5 with TRBJ2-1, with a tentative D call TRBD2 (7 bases). The CDR3 nucleotides are TGTGCCAGCAGTTACTCCCGGGGGGCAGGTGGTGAGCAGTTCTTC. It yields the protein CASSYSRGAGGEQFF.